The next 22 T cell receptor beta chains were all read from a single sample in a study of regulatory T cells in long-lasting Graves disease. Combining iRepertoire HTBI primers with Arm-PCR of CDR3 regions, the authors built TCR beta libraries. TCRdb independently ran MiXCR on the multiplex PCR reads; one entry per CDR3 protein. The sample carries 450,000 to 650,000 distinct CDR3 sequences, about 15% recorded once. Sample time point: newly diagnosed GD, antithyroid drugs for less than 3 months. RNA isolated from PBMCs was used to make the TCR library. These data were likewise used in another study, on T cells in Graves' hyperthyroidism and ophthalmopathy.

Source: peripheral blood mononuclear cells (PBMCs), taken at new diagnosis, from a patient treated with antithyroid drugs. The receptor source for this set is a woman aged 40-60 years with Graves disease.

This clonotype was detected a few times. The chain recombines TRBV7-8 with TRBJ2-1; D not certain. The CDR3 consists of 14 residues. CDR1 is SGHVS, CDR2 FQNEAQ, per germline. V shed 2 bases and J shed 3 bases, with 8 bases lying between them. The CDR3 loop reads CASSLPRDYNEQFF. In DNA, the CDR3 is TGTGCCAGCAGCTTACCTAGGGACTACAATGAGCAGTTCTTC.

The chain employs TRBV20-1 and TRBJ1-6; D gene uncertain. This CDR3 comprises 14 residues. Trimming removed 4 bases from V and 4 bases from J, with 11 bases in between. Germline CDR1 DFQATT, CDR2 SNEGSKA (reference sequence). The CDR3 nucleotides are TGCAGTGCTAAAAAGGCCGAGTATAATTCACCCCTCCACTTT. This sequence encodes CSAKKAEYNSPLHF.

Concerning this clonotype itself: The CDR3 end shows no conserved phenylalanine or tryptophan, and so a read error is likely. The chain's CDR3 is CASSFRTGRLNSPLHL. As DNA, the CDR3 is TGTGCCAGCAGTTTCCGGACAGGGCGACTTAATTCACCCCTCCACCTT. The rearrangement uses TRBV12-3 or TRBV12-4 and TRBJ1-6, with 8 bases fitting TRBD1. The CDR3 contains 16 residues. J lost 6 bases, V lost 3 bases, and 7 bases had no gene match.

This clonotype came up many times. The rearrangement links TRBV3-1 to TRBJ2-3; D remains ambiguous. The CDR3 runs to 15 residues. V lost 0 bases and J 0 bases, leaving 7 bases between the germline ends. Germline V gene lookup returns CDR1 LGHDT and CDR2 YNNKEL (reference sequence). This chain's CDR3 is CASSQDPSSTDTQYF. The DNA of the CDR3 is TGTGCCAGCAGCCAAGATCCGTCTAGCACAGATACGCAGTATTTT.

In this sample, this clonotype turned up many times. This chain connects TRBV3-1 to TRBJ1-6; TRBD1 agrees at 8 bases. The CDR3 length is 15 residues. V shed 5 bases, J shed 4 bases, and the junction held 4 bases outside the gene matches. Germline V gene sequence: CDR1 LGHDT, CDR2 YNNKEL (reference sequence). The CDR3 loop reads CASSEGTGYNSPLHF. Written as DNA, the CDR3 is TGTGCCAGCAGCGAGGGGACAGGATATAATTCACCCCTCCACTTT.

This clonotype was picked up many times. The gene calls are TRBV5-1 and TRBJ1-2; the D gene is possibly TRBD1 (5 bases). CDR1 SGHRS and CDR2 YFSETQ come from the germline V gene. The CDR3 covers 14 residues. Deletions cut 0 bases from V and 4 bases from J, with 10 bases between. In DNA, the CDR3 is TGCGCCAGCAGCTTGGTGACAGTTGGCTATGGCTACACCTTC. It codes for CASSLVTVGYGYTF.

About this clonotype: This sequence may be a read error, since a much larger clone differs from it by one base. This chain links TRBV10-3 with TRBJ1-1; possible D gene TRBD1, 5 bases. Germline-derived CDR1 and CDR2 are ENHRY and SYGVKD. Trimming stripped 0 bases from V and 5 bases from J, with 13 bases between. The CDR3 is 15 amino acids. The CDR3, as DNA: TGTGCCATCAGTGAGTCTTCGGGGGTAAGGACTGAAGCTTTCTTT. Its protein is CAISESSGVRTEAFF.

This clonotype was counted at least ten times. The chain couples TRBV28 to TRBJ2-1; no firm D call. CDR3 size: 14 residues. The germline V gene encodes CDR1 MDHEN and CDR2 SYDVKM. V lost 4 bases and J lost 4, with 11 bases in between. The CDR3 nucleotides are TGTGCCAGCAGTTCACCAAACTTTTACAATGAGCAGTTCTTC. Translation gives CASSSPNFYNEQFF.

This chain connects TRBV5-6 to TRBJ2-3; 9 bases match TRBD1. The germline gives CDR1 SGHDT, CDR2 YYEEEE. This CDR3 region has 16 residues. Trimming removed 3 bases from V and 1 base from J; junction bases left unmatched: 6. The CDR3 sequence: CASSSFRTGGTDTQYF. Written as DNA, the CDR3 is TGTGCCAGCAGCTCCTTTCGGACAGGGGGCACAGATACGCAGTATTTT. The complete variable domain, with remaining parts taken from reference TRBV5-6 and TRBJ2-3, reads DAGVTQSPTHLIKTRGQQVTLRCSPKSGHDTVSWYQQALGQGPQFIFQYYEEEERQRGNFPDRFSGHQFPNYSSELNVNALLLGDSALYLCASSSFRTGGTDTQYFGPGTRLTVL.

The chain couples TRBV9 to TRBJ2-7; TRBD1 is a possible D gene (5 bases). In germline, CDR1 is SGDLS, CDR2 YYNGEE. CDR3 length: 16 residues. V lost 0 bases, J lost 2 bases, and 15 bases lay in between. CDR3 residues: CASSVAPLAGPYEQYF. Here the CDR3 DNA reads TGTGCCAGCAGCGTAGCCCCGTTGGCAGGGCCCTACGAGCAGTACTTC.

The chain has TRBV4-1 and TRBJ2-3, with TRBD1 matching 7 bases. V lost 2 bases, J lost 1 base, and 9 bases stayed unmatched. Germline CDR1 MGHRA, CDR2 YSYEKL. This CDR3 spans 17 amino acids. The CDR3 coding sequence is TGCGCCAGCAGCCAAATGGGATGGGACAGAGGCACAGATACGCAGTATTTT. This codes for CASSQMGWDRGTDTQYF.

The table lists this clonotype with a few counts. The chain carries TRBV12-3 or TRBV12-4 and TRBJ2-5; 9 positions match TRBD2. This CDR3 has 15 residues. V trimming: 6 bases; J trimming: 5 bases; junction bases outside the gene matches: 10. CDR3 nucleotides: TGTGCCAGCAGGCCTAGCGGGGCGGCCCGGGAGACCCAGTACTTC. Residues: CASRPSGAARETQYF.

The chain employs TRBV7-3 and TRBJ2-2; D is perhaps TRBD2 (5 bases). Germline values: CDR1 SGHTA, CDR2 FQGTGA. There are 13 residues in the CDR3. The V end lost 4 bases, the J end lost 4 bases, and 7 bases lay between the germline ends. The CDR3 bases are TGTGCCAGCAGCTCTAGCCCCACCGGGGAGCTGTTTTTT. Its protein is CASSSSPTGELFF.

This clonotype was seen only once. V usage is TRBV19 and J usage is TRBJ2-6; 7 nucleotides align to TRBD1. The CDR3 totals 22 residues. J was trimmed by 0 bases and V by 5 bases; bases with no gene match: 22. The germline CDR1 and CDR2 sequences are LNHDA and SQIVND (reference sequence). CDR3 residues: CASSVKAPWDSRKISGANVLTF. CDR3 nucleotide sequence: TGTGCCAGTAGTGTTAAGGCCCCGTGGGACAGCAGAAAAATCTCTGGGGCCAACGTCCTGACTTTC.

The chain has TRBV25-1 and TRBJ1-5; no reliable D call. Germline assignment: CDR1 MGHDK and CDR2 SYGVNS. V gave up 5 bases and J gave up 1 base, with 9 bases separating them. The CDR3 consists of 14 residues. CDR3 in amino acids: CASSLQWSNQPQHF. The CDR3 nucleotides are TGTGCCAGCAGTCTGCAGTGGAGCAATCAGCCCCAGCATTTT. The full variable domain, completed using reference TRBV25-1 and TRBJ1-5, is EADIYQTPRYLVIGTGKKITLECSQTMGHDKMYWYQQDPGMELHLIHYSYGVNSTEKGDLSSESTVSRIRTEHFPLTLESARPSHTSQYLCASSLQWSNQPQHFGDGTRLSIL.

The table lists this clonotype with many counts. The V call is TRBV12-3 or TRBV12-4, the J call TRBJ1-5; D possibly corresponds to TRBD1 (6 bases). The length of the CDR3 is 14 residues. The ends were cut back, 7 bases at V and 9 bases at J, with 19 bases in the middle. The chain's CDR3 is CASTPGQPLWPQHF. In DNA form, the CDR3 reads TGTGCCAGCACCCCGGGACAACCCCTATGGCCCCAGCATTTT.

This clonotype was seen at least ten times. This chain links TRBV15 with TRBJ2-5, with D perhaps TRBD2 (6 bases). The CDR3 has 14 residues. The V gene's germline CDR1 is LNHNV and CDR2 YYDKDF (reference sequence). Trimming removed 0 bases at V and 5 bases at J, with 10 bases between. The CDR3 here is CATSRDSGIETQYF. For the CDR3, the DNA is TGTGCCACCAGCAGAGATAGCGGAATCGAGACCCAGTACTTC.

This clonotype was seen many times. The V call is TRBV18, the J call TRBJ2-7, with no clear D. CDR3 size: 15 residues. Trimming stripped 0 bases from V and 2 bases from J, with 11 bases between. Germline V lookup: CDR1 KGHSH, CDR2 LQKENI. CDR3 sequence (DNA): TGTGCCAGCTCACCACCGGGCTCCGTAGCCTACGAGCAGTACTTC. It translates to CASSPPGSVAYEQYF.

V and J are TRBV20-1 and TRBJ2-3, with D possibly being TRBD2 (6 bases). The CDR3 runs to 15 residues. Per germline, CDR1 DFQATT and CDR2 SNEGSKA (reference sequence). The V gene lost 4 bases and the J gene lost 0 bases, with 14 bases spanning the gap. The CDR3 is CSAISPGASTDTQYF. Written as DNA, the CDR3 is TGCAGTGCTATTAGTCCGGGAGCTAGCACAGATACGCAGTATTTT.

The sample holds many counts of this clonotype. The CDR3: CSARDRSKGGSNQPQHF. CDR3 nucleotides: TGCAGTGCTAGAGACCGCTCTAAAGGGGGAAGCAATCAGCCCCAGCATTTT. The gene calls are TRBV20-1 and TRBJ1-5; possibly TRBD1 for D (6 bases). The CDR3 covers 17 residues. V was shortened by 0 bases and J by 1 base, with 16 bases between the two germline ends. Germline loops: CDR1 DFQATT, CDR2 SNEGSKA (reference sequence).

The chain carries TRBV20-1 and TRBJ2-7, with D tentatively TRBD1 (6 bases). CDR3 length equals 11 residues. Between the trimmed V and J ends, which lost 5 bases and 6 bases, there was a span of 11 bases. Germline CDR1 reads DFQATT; CDR2 reads SNEGSKA (reference sequence). Here the CDR3 reads CSAEQGREQYF. The CDR3, as DNA: TGCAGTGCTGAGCAGGGGCGCGAGCAGTACTTC.

CDR3 nucleotide sequence: TGTGCCAGCAGCCTCTCTAGCGGCGAAGAGACCCAGTACTTC. This codes for CASSLSSGEETQYF. The rearrangement links TRBV4-2 to TRBJ2-5; 7 bases fit TRBD2. The CDR3 runs 14 residues. Germline values: CDR1 LGHNA, CDR2 YNFKEQ. With V trimmed by 4 bases and J by 3 bases, 5 bases remained unmatched.